The rows below give T cell receptor beta chains drawn from one sample of a study of blood T cell repertoires in COVID-19. Profiled with immunoSEQ multiplex PCR; TCRdb holds only in-frame clones, not every one. Found here are about 180,000 clones, 70% to 90% of them singletons; the top ten hold over 7.5%. The sequencing sample was made of peripheral blood. The receptors were gathered from a man aged 50 to 60 with active or convalescent COVID-19. The conserved cysteine and the conserved F or W are not part of the CDR3 here. The order of the fields is J gene, V gene, clone size, CDR3 protein. A row's size may be missing; if present it is once, few, many or a size class.

TRBJ1-6 TRBV27 NA ASSLSWGGSSPLH
TRBJ2-3 TRBV6-5 NA ASSRSGSTDTQY
TRBJ2-3 TRBV4-1 NA ASSQEVGDGDTQY
TRBJ1-4 TRBV10-3 NA AISLGDRGNEKLF
TRBJ2-3 TRBV28 NA ASKGTVAATDTQY
TRBJ2-7 TRBV5-5 NA ASSLGGQHYEQY
TRBJ1-5 TRBV5-6 NA ASSMGQASQPQH
TRBJ2-7 TRBV10-1 NA ASSDGTDYEQY
TRBJ1-3 TRBV19 NA ASGRDSPGNTIY
TRBJ1-5 TRBV2 NA ASSGRDRGVSQH
TRBJ2-1 TRBV15 many ATSMKREVDSYNEQF
TRBJ1-3 TRBV5-6 NA ASSFGLTGTGNTIY
TRBJ2-1 TRBV29-1 NA SGRGGNEQF
TRBJ1-6 TRBV6-6 few ASSPSRGGNSPLH
TRBJ2-2 TRBV9 once ASSVGTGGANTGELF
TRBJ1-1 TRBV12-5 NA ASVGGGTEAF
TRBJ1-1 TRBV12-3/TRBV12-4 once ASRGTGLTEAF
TRBJ2-5 TRBV9 NA ASSVEGGGETQY
TRBJ2-7 TRBV5-4 NA ASSLDLAGREQY
TRBJ1-2 TRBV3-1/TRBV3-2 NA ASQTGENGYT
TRBJ1-2 TRBV5-4 NA ASSLGSRDFGYT
TRBJ2-3 TRBV3-1/TRBV3-2 NA ASSQAGQVADTQY